Below are 20 T cell receptor beta chains sequenced from a single sample in a study of radiation and T cells in renal cell carcinoma. Generated by immunoSEQ multiplex PCR, the TCRdb table keeps only in-frame clones and is missing some. Of around 86,000 clones in the sample, around 86% were seen once. Time point noted: blood 2 weeks post-SBRT. Regarding treatment: 15 Gy SBRT to primary tumor, nephrectomy 4 weeks later. The sample consisted of blood, taken from a patient whose treatment included radiotherapy and nephrectomy. All receptors come from a woman aged 45-59 years with renal cell carcinoma.

This chain links TRBV5-1 with TRBJ2-7; 8 nucleotides match TRBD2. V shed 4 bases and J 3 bases; nucleotides not matched to a gene: 3. CDR3 length equals 13 residues. Germline V gives CDR1 SGHRS, CDR2 YFSETQ. CDR3 loop: CASSQAGGYEQYF. The CDR3 DNA sequence: TGCGCCAGCAGCCAGGCGGGAGGCTACGAGCAGTACTTC.

The V call is TRBV19, the J call TRBJ1-1, with D unresolved. V was trimmed by 2 bases and J by 2 bases, leaving 12 bases between them. Germline V gene sequence: CDR1 LNHDA, CDR2 SQIVND (reference sequence). The CDR3 sequence is 15 residues long. The CDR3, as DNA: TGTGCCAGTAGTATAAGAAGCGGCCCAAACACTGAAGCTTTCTTT. It encodes CASSIRSGPNTEAFF.

This sequence joins TRBV27 and TRBJ2-1, with D perhaps matching TRBD1 or TRBD2 (5 bases each). The CDR3 extends over 16 amino acids. Germline V CDR1 and CDR2: MNHEY, SMNVEV (reference sequence). V gave up 6 bases and J gave up 4 bases, with 19 bases separating them. The CDR3 protein is CASRTTGTGFYNEQFF. The CDR3 DNA follows: TGTGCCAGCAGAACGACGGGGACGGGGTTTTACAATGAGCAGTTCTTC.

CDR3 amino acids: CASSQDMSQPQHF. In nucleotides, the CDR3 is TGCGCCAGCAGCCAAGACATGTCCCAGCCCCAGCATTTT. The chain has TRBV4-3 and TRBJ1-5; D is unresolved. The CDR3 is made up of 13 amino acids. V was pared by 0 bases and J by 7 bases, with 7 bases between. From germline, CDR1 is LGHNA and CDR2 YSLEER.

The chain links TRBV5-1 to TRBJ2-1; 9 bases line up with TRBD2. CDR1 and CDR2 from the germline V gene are SGHRS and YFSETQ. This CDR3 is 16 amino acids long. The trim removed 4 bases at V and 6 bases at J, leaving 11 bases unmatched. The CDR3 sequence is CASSLGWTSVANEQFF. The CDR3 region has the DNA TGCGCCAGCAGCCTGGGCTGGACTAGCGTCGCCAATGAGCAGTTCTTC.

This clone came up once. V and J are TRBV11-2 and TRBJ2-7; TRBD1 aligns across 8 bases. V shed 4 bases, J shed 3 bases, and the junction held 5 bases outside the gene matches. Germline V gene lookup returns CDR1 SGHAT and CDR2 FQNNGV. CDR3 length: 14 residues. The CDR3, as DNA: TGTGCCAGCAGCTCGGACAGGGAAAACTACGAGCAGTACTTC. Translating gives CASSSDRENYEQYF.

The gene calls are TRBV5-1 and TRBJ1-1; 7 nucleotides match TRBD1. Germline CDR1 is SGHRS and CDR2 is YFSETQ. V lost 4 bases and J lost 8; bases outside the gene matches: 8. The CDR3 covers 13 residues. CDR3 nucleotide sequence: TGCGCCAGCAGCGGCAAACAGGGGTGGGAAGCTTTCTTT. This encodes CASSGKQGWEAFF.

The V gene is TRBV18, the J gene TRBJ1-1; no reliable D call. The CDR3 length is 13 residues. Trimming removed 3 bases at V and 10 bases at J, with 15 bases between. Germline CDR1 is KGHSH and CDR2 is LQKENI. The CDR3 protein is CASSPATDWGAFF. DNA of the CDR3: TGTGCCAGCTCACCCGCAACAGACTGGGGAGCTTTCTTT.

The chain couples TRBV19 to TRBJ1-5; D is ambiguous. The ends were cut back, 5 bases at V and 4 bases at J, with 15 bases in the middle. Germline CDR1 LNHDA, CDR2 SQIVND (reference sequence). This CDR3 has 15 amino acids. In DNA, the CDR3 is TGTGCCAGTAGTCAGACCGACATTGGGAATCAGCCCCAGCATTTT. Its protein product is CASSQTDIGNQPQHF.

This chain joins TRBV5-4 and TRBJ1-1; 8 nucleotides match TRBD1. The CDR3 consists of 16 residues. Germline V gives CDR1 SGHNT, CDR2 YYREEE (reference sequence). The V segment lost 0 bases and the J segment 6 bases; nucleotides outside the gene matches: 10. CDR3 residues: CASSLDRRGQGPEAFF. DNA of the CDR3: TGTGCCAGCAGCTTGGACAGGAGAGGACAGGGACCTGAAGCTTTCTTT.

This clone showed up just once. The gene calls are TRBV7-9 and TRBJ1-1; 7 nucleotides line up with TRBD1. V dropped 3 bases and J dropped 6; count of bases not matched to a gene: 4. This CDR3 region has 13 residues. The germline CDR1 and CDR2 sequences are SEHNR and FQNEAQ (reference sequence). The CDR3 DNA reads TGTGCCAGCAGCTTGACAGGGTACGCTGAAGCTTTCTTT. Translation: CASSLTGYAEAFF.

This clone was recorded only once. The chain recombines TRBV5-5 with TRBJ2-5; weak D call: TRBD2 (5 bases). V shed 0 bases and J shed 7 bases, with 13 bases lying between them. There are 14 residues in the CDR3. The V gene's germline CDR1 is SGHKS and CDR2 YYEKEE (reference sequence). The CDR3 here is CASSLEGEPGTQYF. DNA of the CDR3: TGTGCCAGCAGCTTGGAGGGAGAGCCCGGGACCCAGTACTTC.

The chain joins TRBV7-2 to TRBJ2-7; 8 bases align to TRBD1. V gave up 5 bases and J gave up 2 bases; unmatched junction bases: 8. Germline CDR1 and CDR2: SGHTA and FQGNSA. The CDR3 runs to 15 residues. CDR3 region: CASSTRTGRTYEQYF. The CDR3 region has the DNA TGTGCCAGCAGCACACGGACAGGGCGGACCTACGAGCAGTACTTC.

The chain combines TRBV14 with TRBJ2-5; D may be TRBD2 (5 bases). The CDR3 extends over 15 amino acids. V dropped 0 bases and J dropped 5 bases, with 13 bases sitting between them. Germline CDR1 is SGHDN and CDR2 is FVKESK. The chain's CDR3 is CASSQERGFGETQYF. The DNA for the CDR3 is TGTGCCAGCAGCCAAGAACGAGGGTTTGGCGAGACCCAGTACTTC. The full variable domain, completed using reference TRBV14 and TRBJ2-5, is EAGVTQFPSHSVIEKGQTVTLRCDPISGHDNLYWYRRVMGKEIKFLLHFVKESKQDESGMPNNRFLAERTGGTYSTLKVQPAELEDSGVYFCASSQERGFGETQYFGPGTRLLVL.

The rearrangement joins TRBV9 to TRBJ2-3; D perhaps matches TRBD1 (6 bases). The CDR3 is 14 residues long. With 3 bases removed from V and 4 bases from J, the gap between germline ends came to 12 bases. Germline V gene sequence: CDR1 SGDLS, CDR2 YYNGEE. Here the CDR3 DNA reads TGTGCCAGCAGCGGAGCTCCAGGGGCAGATACGCAGTATTTT. This sequence encodes CASSGAPGADTQYF.

This chain joins TRBV7-3 and TRBJ1-2; 9 nucleotides align to TRBD1. This CDR3 has 13 residues. With V trimmed by 4 bases and J by 8 bases, 5 bases remained unmatched. Germline assignment: CDR1 SGHTA and CDR2 FQGTGA. CDR3 DNA: TGTGCCAGCAGCTCCGGGACAGGGAAAGGCTACACCTTC. Translation: CASSSGTGKGYTF.

The genes are TRBV5-1 and TRBJ1-2, with 7 bases aligning to TRBD1. The germline CDR1 and CDR2 sequences are SGHRS and YFSETQ. This CDR3 spans 14 amino acids. With 1 base clipped from V and 1 base from J, the junction kept 1 base outside the gene matches. The CDR3 region has the DNA TGCGCCAGCAGCTTGACAGGGGTTAACTATGGCTACACCTTC. Encoded protein: CASSLTGVNYGYTF.

V usage is TRBV6-5 and J usage is TRBJ2-3; no reliable D call. Germline V lookup: CDR1 MNHEY, CDR2 SVGAGI. The CDR3 is 14 amino acids. With 2 bases removed from V and 3 bases from J, the gap between germline ends came to 9 bases. The CDR3, as DNA: TGTGCCAGCAGTTACGAAGGACGAACAGATACGCAGTATTTT. Its protein is CASSYEGRTDTQYF.

The chain links TRBV29-1 to TRBJ2-1; no reliable D call. Germline CDR1 is SQVTM and CDR2 is ANQGSEA. The CDR3 consists of 12 residues. V gave up 3 bases and J gave up 7 bases, with 10 bases separating them. CDR3 residues: CSVDKVGNEQFF. CDR3 DNA sequence: TGCAGCGTTGATAAAGTGGGGAATGAGCAGTTCTTC.

V usage is TRBV19 and J usage is TRBJ2-2; D gene uncertain. V gave up 1 base and J gave up 0 bases, with 3 bases separating them. The CDR3 spans 14 residues. Germline loops: CDR1 LNHDA, CDR2 SQIVND (reference sequence). CDR3 loop: CASSIGSNTGELFF. Written as DNA, the CDR3 is TGTGCCAGTAGTATAGGCTCGAACACCGGGGAGCTGTTTTTT.